The text below deals with one TCR beta chain. The CDR3 covers 15 residues. V lost 2 bases to trimming and J lost 4 bases; unmatched junction nucleotides: 3. Per the germline V gene, CDR1 is SGHTA and CDR2 is FQGNSA. The data were taken from a study of blood T cell repertoires in COVID-19. At the level of the study: There were acute and convalescent COVID-19 samples, and they came from the United States, Italy and Spain.

Under the authors' procedure: Reference gene primer amplification gave nucleated cell count estimates. The method was immunoSEQ multiplex PCR; TCRdb's version includes in-frame clones alone and lacks a portion of them. That table furnishes V, J and clone size, whereas the DNA furnished D and trimming. Here the sample spans approximately 330,000 clones, roughly 90% being singletons. One Seattle source followed patients from active infection through their disease course. The clonotype comes from a woman in her forties with COVID-19, enrolled during active disease. The chain uses TRBV7-2 and TRBJ1-5; TRBD1 matches at 9 bases. The sequenced sample was peripheral blood. The CDR3 DNA is TGTGCCAGCAGCTTAAGGACAGGGGCAAATCAGCCCCAGCATTTT. This codes for CASSLRTGANQPQHF.